The clone carrying this T cell receptor beta chain was counted a few times. Its antigen is unidentified. The source of the sample is a study of T-cell reconstitution after alpha-beta-depleted transplantation in children. Study results and caveats: Once a year had passed after transplant, T-cell counts and diversity came mostly from newly produced T cells.

TCRbeta library preparation incorporated unique molecular identifiers. Each CDR3 protein gets one entry after TCRdb re-called the PCR reads with MiXCR. The sample has over 90,000 distinct CDR3 sequences, around 5.9% seen once. The sequencing used PBMCs, mostly from graft donor cells, collected 60 days after TCRalphabeta/CD19-depleted stem cell transplant. The TCR was taken from a female patient aged 2-9 years who had a stem cell transplant for Fanconi anemia, so the T cells may come from the graft donor.

CDR3 protein: CASSLVTANTEAFF. Here the CDR3 DNA reads TGTGCCAGCAGCTTAGTGACAGCCAACACTGAAGCTTTCTTT. The rearrangement links TRBV7-9 to TRBJ1-1, with D possibly being TRBD1 (5 bases). The germline V gene encodes CDR1 SEHNR and CDR2 FQNEAQ (reference sequence). The CDR3 loop spans 14 amino acids. V was cut by 1 base and J by 2 bases, with 8 bases left in between.